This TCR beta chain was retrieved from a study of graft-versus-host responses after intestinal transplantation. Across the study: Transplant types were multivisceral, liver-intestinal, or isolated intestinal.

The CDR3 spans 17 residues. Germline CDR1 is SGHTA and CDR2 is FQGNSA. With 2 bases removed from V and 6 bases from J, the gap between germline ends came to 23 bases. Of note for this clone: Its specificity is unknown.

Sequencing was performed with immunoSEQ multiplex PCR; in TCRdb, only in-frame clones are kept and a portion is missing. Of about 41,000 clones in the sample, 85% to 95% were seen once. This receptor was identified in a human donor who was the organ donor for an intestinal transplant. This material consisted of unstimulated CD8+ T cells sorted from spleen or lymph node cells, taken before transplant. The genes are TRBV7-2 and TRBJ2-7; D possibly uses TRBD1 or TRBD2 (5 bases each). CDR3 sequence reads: CASSLLSFGGSEVEQYF. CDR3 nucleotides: TGTGCCAGCAGCTTATTATCGTTTGGGGGATCCGAGGTCGAGCAGTACTTC. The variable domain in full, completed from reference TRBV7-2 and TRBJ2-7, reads GAGVSQSPSNKVTEKGKDVELRCDPISGHTALYWYRQSLGQGLEFLIYFQGNSAPDKSGLPSDRFSAERTGGSVSTLTIQRTQQEDSAVYLCASSLLSFGGSEVEQYFGPGTRLTVT.